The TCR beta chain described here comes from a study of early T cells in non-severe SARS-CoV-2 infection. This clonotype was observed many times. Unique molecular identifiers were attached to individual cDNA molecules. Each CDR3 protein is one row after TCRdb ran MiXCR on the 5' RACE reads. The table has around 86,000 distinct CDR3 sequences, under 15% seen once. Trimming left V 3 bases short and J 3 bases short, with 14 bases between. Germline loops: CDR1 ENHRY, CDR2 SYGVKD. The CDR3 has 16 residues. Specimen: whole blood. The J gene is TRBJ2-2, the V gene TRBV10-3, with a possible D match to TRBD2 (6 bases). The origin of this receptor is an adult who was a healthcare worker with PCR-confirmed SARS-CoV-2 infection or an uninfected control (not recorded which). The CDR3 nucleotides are TGTGCCATCAGTGACGGGACGGCGGGGTACACCGGGGAGCTGTTTTTT. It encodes CAISDGTAGYTGELFF.